A single sample is the source of the 8 T cell receptor beta chains below, sequenced in a study of cytomegalovirus exposure and HLA in healthy donors. A multiplex PCR was run with 60 Vbeta primers and 13 Jbeta primers. TCRdb keeps only in-frame clones here, not all; method: immunoSEQ multiplex PCR. The repertoire holds about 160,000 clones, with approximately 85% as singletons. Sequencing used PBMCs. The receptors were sampled from a man in his forties or fifties in good health and CMV-seropositive.

This clone was found a few times. This sequence joins TRBV4-1 and TRBJ2-7, with D possibly matching TRBD1 (6 bases). The length of the CDR3 is 13 residues. The germline V and J ends were trimmed by 2 bases and 2 bases, with 7 bases remaining between them. Per the germline V gene, CDR1 is MGHRA and CDR2 is YSYEKL. CDR3 sequence (DNA): TGCGCCAGCAGCCAATCAGGGGCCTACGAGCAGTACTTC. Amino acids: CASSQSGAYEQYF.

The genes are TRBV29-1 and TRBJ2-5; 7 nucleotides align to TRBD2. The germline gives CDR1 SQVTM, CDR2 ANQGSEA. The CDR3 contains 14 residues. Losses at the gene ends were 4 bases for V and 4 bases for J; bases not matched to a gene: 9. The DNA of the CDR3 is TGCAGCGTTGGAACTAGCGTAGCCCCAGAGACCCAGTACTTC. Its translation is CSVGTSVAPETQYF.

This clone was seen a handful of times. The rearrangement uses TRBV28 and TRBJ2-3; the match to TRBD1 covers 8 bases. Germline assignment: CDR1 MDHEN and CDR2 SYDVKM. The CDR3 is 16 amino acids. Trimming removed 2 bases from V and 3 bases from J; junction bases left unmatched: 7. DNA of the CDR3: TGTGCCAGCAGTTTACTTGACAGGGGTGGAACAGATACGCAGTATTTT. Translating gives CASSLLDRGGTDTQYF.

This clone was found a few times. J is TRBJ2-7 and V is TRBV7-2; 7 bases are shared with TRBD2. The junction had 15 bases not matched to a gene; V was cut back by 3 bases and J by 1 base. CDR1 and CDR2 from the germline V gene are SGHTA and FQGNSA. CDR3 size: 18 residues. The CDR3 sequence: CASSFASGTTAFSYEQYF. CDR3 nucleotide sequence: TGTGCCAGCAGCTTCGCTTCCGGGACTACTGCCTTTTCCTACGAGCAGTACTTC.

A remark on this clone: A junction boundary mismatches the germline segment, possibly from a read error. The gene calls are TRBV18 and TRBJ1-4, with D unclear. The CDR3 length is 13 residues. In germline, CDR1 is KGHSH, CDR2 LQKENI. CDR3 sequence (DNA): TGTGCCAGCTCACCAGGCGGGCAAGAAAAGCTGTTTTTT. Residues: CASSPGGQEKLFF. Looking up the rest from reference TRBV18 and TRBJ1-4 gives the full variable domain: NAGVMQNPRHLVRRRGQEARLRCSPMKGHSHVYWYRQLPEEGLKFMVYLQKENIIDESGMPKERFSAEFPKEGPSILRIQQVVRGDSAAYFCASSPGGQEKLFFGSGTQLSVL.

This clone was detected only once. This sequence joins TRBV18 and TRBJ1-1; perhaps TRBD1 as D (6 bases). Germline V CDR1 and CDR2: KGHSH, LQKENI. V dropped 3 bases and J dropped 1 base, with 18 bases sitting between them. The CDR3 covers 17 residues. CDR3 region: CASSPFTNRAGNTEAFF. The CDR3 nucleotides are TGTGCCAGCTCACCGTTTACTAACAGGGCTGGGAACACTGAAGCTTTCTTT.

Only one count was recorded for this clone. This chain links TRBV19 with TRBJ2-5, with 10 bases fitting TRBD1. Unmatched junction bases numbered 7, after V lost 7 bases and J lost 5 bases. From germline, CDR1 is LNHDA and CDR2 SQIVND (reference sequence). This CDR3 has 14 residues. The CDR3 DNA follows: TGTGCCAGTAAGCCGACAGGGGGCGCGGAGACCCAGTACTTC. Protein sequence: CASKPTGGAETQYF.

The chain joins TRBV5-8 to TRBJ2-5; 7 nucleotides line up with TRBD1. V trimming: 4 bases; J trimming: 0 bases; junction bases outside the gene matches: 0. This CDR3 is 13 amino acids long. In germline, CDR1 is SGHTS, CDR2 YDEGEE. The CDR3 is CASSGQDQETQYF. CDR3 bases: TGTGCCAGCAGCGGACAGGACCAAGAGACCCAGTACTTC.